These 21 T cell receptor beta chains share one sample of origin, sequenced in a study of regulatory T cells in long-lasting Graves disease. The TCR beta library used iRepertoire HTBI primers with Arm-PCR amplification of CDR3. TCRdb called the multiplex PCR reads again in MiXCR, with one record for every CDR3 protein. The sample lists about 380,000 distinct CDR3 sequences, about a sixth occurring once. Noted time point: newly diagnosed GD, antithyroid drugs for less than 3 months. The TCR library was prepared using RNA isolated from PBMCs. Sequencing used peripheral blood mononuclear cells (PBMCs), obtained at new diagnosis, from a patient treated with antithyroid drugs. These receptors originate from a female donor with Graves disease.

This clonotype was recorded at least ten times. The chain employs TRBV3-1 and TRBJ2-1; no firm D call. CDR3 length: 11 residues. Germline V gene sequence: CDR1 LGHDT, CDR2 YNNKEL (reference sequence). With 2 bases removed from V and 13 bases from J, the gap between germline ends came to 9 bases. The chain's CDR3 is CASSQSRFQFF. CDR3 DNA: TGTGCCAGCAGCCAAAGCCGGTTTCAGTTCTTC.

The chain has TRBV20-1 and TRBJ1-1, with a weak D call TRBD1 (6 bases). The V end was cut by 5 bases, the J end by 4 bases, with 17 bases between. The CDR3 sequence is 14 residues long. CDR1 DFQATT and CDR2 SNEGSKA come from the germline V gene (reference sequence). CDR3 sequence: CSALGSRGGTEAFF. The CDR3 bases are TGCAGTGCTTTAGGGTCCAGGGGAGGCACTGAAGCTTTCTTT.

This clonotype was recorded a few times. V and J are TRBV11-2 and TRBJ2-5; D assignment may be TRBD1 or TRBD2 (5 bases each). Germline V gives CDR1 SGHAT, CDR2 FQNNGV. The CDR3 runs to 16 residues. Deletions cut 4 bases from V and 11 bases from J, with 26 bases between. The CDR3 DNA is TGTGCCAGCAGCTCACTGAGGGCGGCTGGGGCCAATGAGCAGTACTTC. Its translation: CASSSLRAAGANEQYF. Supplemented by reference TRBV11-2 and TRBJ2-5, the full variable domain reads EAGVAQSPRYKIIEKRQSVAFWCNPISGHATLYWYQQILGQGPKLLIQFQNNGVVDDSQLPKDRFSAERLKGVDSTLKIQPAKLEDSAVYLCASSSLRAAGANEQYFGPGTRLLVL.

This clonotype was seen ten or more times. The chain uses TRBV7-2 and TRBJ2-5; TRBD2 matches 10 bases. Trimming cost V 3 bases and J 2 bases; bases outside gene matches: 3. From germline, CDR1 is SGHTA and CDR2 FQGNSA. The CDR3 is 15 amino acids. The CDR3 sequence is CASSFRTSGQETQYF. CDR3 nucleotides: TGTGCCAGCAGCTTCCGGACTAGCGGACAAGAGACCCAGTACTTC.

This clonotype was seen ten or more times. The chain couples TRBV2 to TRBJ1-1; 7 bases fit TRBD1. This CDR3 has 15 residues. CDR1 and CDR2 from the germline V gene are SNHLY and FYNNEI. The ends lost 6 bases at V and 3 bases at J; junction bases unmatched: 10. The CDR3 nucleotides are TGTGCCAGCAGGCAGGAGACAGGGTTTCACACTGAAGCTTTCTTT. As protein: CASRQETGFHTEAFF.

A few counts support this clonotype. CDR3 protein: CSAGESGGNSYNEQFF. In DNA, the CDR3 is TGCAGTGCTGGGGAGAGCGGGGGGAACTCCTACAATGAGCAGTTCTTC. The chain recombines TRBV20-1 with TRBJ2-1; 9 bases fit TRBD2. This CDR3 spans 16 amino acids. J gave up 0 bases and V 5 bases, and 8 bases lay outside the gene matches. Germline V gives CDR1 DFQATT, CDR2 SNEGSKA (reference sequence).

This clonotype was seen repeatedly, ten times or more. This chain connects TRBV4-1 to TRBJ1-2; D is uncertain. Trimming stripped 0 bases from V and 8 bases from J, with 19 bases between. The CDR3 runs 16 residues. Germline CDR1 MGHRA, CDR2 YSYEKL. CDR3 nucleotide sequence: TGCGCCAGCAGCCAAGAGGGAAGCGGCGAAACGGGAGGCTACACCTTC. Its translation is CASSQEGSGETGGYTF.

This clonotype was counted many times. The V gene is TRBV12-3 or TRBV12-4, the J gene TRBJ2-5; no reliable D call. This CDR3 comprises 16 residues. Between the trimmed V and J ends, which lost 5 bases and 2 bases, there was a span of 18 bases. The CDR3 bases are TGTGCCAGCAGTCCGCCAGGTCCGGCGAATCAAGAGACCCAGTACTTC. Translated, it gives CASSPPGPANQETQYF.

There are many counts of this clonotype. The chain uses TRBV2 and TRBJ1-2, with 8 bases identical to TRBD1. CDR3 length: 15 amino acids. Trimming at V came to 2 bases and at J to 5 bases, leaving 7 bases not matched to a gene. CDR1 and CDR2 from the germline V gene are SNHLY and FYNNEI. CDR3: CASSETGGQRYGYTF. DNA for the CDR3: TGTGCCAGCAGTGAAACAGGGGGACAGCGTTATGGCTACACCTTC.

In its sample, this clonotype was seen many times. V usage is TRBV6-1 and J usage is TRBJ1-3; 10 nucleotides line up with TRBD1. CDR1 is MNHNS, CDR2 SASEGT, per germline. The CDR3 is made up of 15 amino acids. The V and J ends lost 6 bases and 2 bases, in that order; junction bases with no gene match: 4. CDR3 bases: TGTGCCAGCAGCAGGGGACAGGGGCCTGGAAACACCATATATTTT. It yields the protein CASSRGQGPGNTIYF.

The chain carries TRBV28 and TRBJ2-4; 7 bases map to TRBD2. The J segment lost 5 bases and the V segment lost 3 bases, leaving 7 bases of the junction unmatched. CDR1 and CDR2 (germline): MDHEN, SYDVKM. CDR3 length: 15 amino acids. The CDR3 nucleotides are TGTGCCAGCAGTTTCCCGGGGGGTCGTGAAAACATTCAGTACTTC. Amino acid sequence: CASSFPGGRENIQYF.

This clonotype was picked up many times. The genes are TRBV3-1 and TRBJ2-3, with 7 bases aligning to TRBD1. V lost 2 bases to trimming and J lost 5 bases; unmatched junction nucleotides: 16. Germline CDR1 is LGHDT and CDR2 is YNNKEL (reference sequence). This CDR3 region has 18 residues. This chain's CDR3 is CASSQRSEGADGKDTQYF. In DNA form, the CDR3 reads TGTGCCAGCAGCCAACGCTCTGAGGGGGCTGATGGGAAAGATACGCAGTATTTT.

This clonotype was seen at least ten times. V usage is TRBV12-3 or TRBV12-4 and J usage is TRBJ1-2; perhaps TRBD1 as D (5 bases). The ends were cut back, 1 base at V and 6 bases at J, with 18 bases in the middle. The CDR3 runs 16 residues. CDR3 coding DNA: TGTGCCAGCAGTTTAGAGGGACGGAGGGGCAGGGATGGCTACACCTTC. This translates into CASSLEGRRGRDGYTF.

Ten or more counts support this clonotype. The conserved closing phenylalanine or tryptophan is absent in this CDR3, likely reflecting a read error. The chain employs TRBV2 and TRBJ1-1; D ambiguous. Per the germline V gene, CDR1 is SNHLY and CDR2 is FYNNEI. Trimming removed 6 bases at V and 1 base at J, with 3 bases between. The CDR3 is made up of 11 amino acids. The CDR3 spells CASRANTEAFS. For the CDR3, the DNA is TGTGCCAGCAGGGCGAACACTGAAGCTTTCTCT.

As for this clonotype: One junction end disagrees with the germline gene, perhaps due to a read error. J is TRBJ2-5 and V is TRBV7-2, with TRBD2 matching 9 bases. Germline-derived CDR1 and CDR2 are SGHTA and FQGNSA. The CDR3 is 15 amino acids. CDR3 in DNA: TGTGCCAGCAGCCTAATCATAGCGGGAGCCGGGACCCAGTGCTTC. Amino acid sequence: CASSLIIAGAGTQCF. The full variable domain, completed using reference TRBV7-2 and TRBJ2-5, is GAGVSQSPSNKVTEKGKDVELRCDPISGHTALYWYRQSLGQGLEFLIYFQGNSAPDKSGLPSDRFSAERTGGSVSTLTIQRTQQEDSAVYLCASSLIIAGAGTQCFGPGTRLLVL.

The J gene is TRBJ2-7, the V gene TRBV6-1; D perhaps matches TRBD2 (7 bases). CDR3 length: 17 residues. Germline V CDR1 and CDR2: MNHNS, SASEGT. V lost 3 bases, J lost 0 bases, and 18 bases lay in between. Here the CDR3 reads CASSDRGEAGVSYEQYF. DNA for the CDR3: TGTGCCAGCAGTGACAGGGGTGAGGCGGGGGTCTCCTACGAGCAGTACTTC.

About this clonotype itself: This may be a read error: a much more frequent sequence differs by one nucleotide. The rearrangement links TRBV4-3 to TRBJ2-7, with 9 bases aligning to TRBD2. V shed 0 bases and J 3 bases; nucleotides not matched to a gene: 6. The CDR3 covers 16 residues. Germline lookup yields CDR1 LGHNA and CDR2 YSLEER. CDR3 loop: CASSQDLLAGFYEQYF. The CDR3 DNA sequence: TGCGCCAGCAGCCAAGATTTACTAGCGGGTTTCTACGAGCAGTACTTC.

In its sample, this clonotype was seen a few times. This chain uses TRBV6-9 with TRBJ1-6; no reliable D call. The V gene lost 3 bases and the J gene lost 7 bases, with 7 bases spanning the gap. The CDR3 spans 13 residues. Per germline, CDR1 MNHGY and CDR2 SVAAGI. CDR3 residues: CASSYNLNSPLHF. The CDR3 region has the DNA TGTGCCAGCAGTTACAACTTGAATTCACCCCTCCACTTT.

This clonotype was seen many times. V and J are TRBV20-1 and TRBJ2-7; D uncertain. Germline CDR1 DFQATT, CDR2 SNEGSKA (reference sequence). V gave up 3 bases and J gave up 0 bases, with 6 bases separating them. This CDR3 has 12 amino acids. The CDR3 region is CSASRSSYEQYF. CDR3 sequence (DNA): TGCAGTGCTAGTAGGAGCTCCTACGAGCAGTACTTC.

This clonotype appeared many times. The chain couples TRBV2 to TRBJ1-2, with TRBD1 matching 7 bases. CDR1 SNHLY and CDR2 FYNNEI come from the germline V gene. This CDR3 is 16 amino acids long. J gave up 0 bases and V 2 bases, and 6 bases lay outside the gene matches. CDR3 bases: TGTGCCAGCAGTGAAACGCGACAGGGAGCTAACTATGGCTACACCTTC. Encoded protein: CASSETRQGANYGYTF.

V usage is TRBV3-1 and J usage is TRBJ2-1; no definite D call. The germline CDR1 and CDR2 sequences are LGHDT and YNNKEL (reference sequence). The CDR3 has 16 residues. Trimming cost V 5 bases and J 4 bases, with 18 bases left between them. The CDR3, as DNA: TGTGCCAGCAGCAAACCTCGAGGTTTTGGATACAATGAGCAGTTCTTC. It is translated as CASSKPRGFGYNEQFF.